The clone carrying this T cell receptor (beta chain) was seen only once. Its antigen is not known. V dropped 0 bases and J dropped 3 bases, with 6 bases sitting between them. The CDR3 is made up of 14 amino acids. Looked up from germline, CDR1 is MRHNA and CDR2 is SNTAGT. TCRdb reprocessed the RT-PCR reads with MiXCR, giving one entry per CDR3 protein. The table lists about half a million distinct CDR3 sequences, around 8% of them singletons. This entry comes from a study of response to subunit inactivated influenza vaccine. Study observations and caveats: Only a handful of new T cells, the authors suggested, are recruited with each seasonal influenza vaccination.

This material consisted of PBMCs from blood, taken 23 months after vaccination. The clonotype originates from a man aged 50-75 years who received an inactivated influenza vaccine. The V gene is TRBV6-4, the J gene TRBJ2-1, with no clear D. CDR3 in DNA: TGTGCCAGCAGTGACTCTGGCAACTACAATGAGCAGTTCTTC. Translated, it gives CASSDSGNYNEQFF.